The 10 T cell receptor beta chains in this list originate from one sample, sequenced in a study of shared clonotypes between healthy human individuals. Clones were read by immunoSEQ multiplex PCR, and TCRdb kept only the in-frame ones, dropping some. The sample carries approximately 1.4 million clones, 95% to 99% recorded once. The sequencing input was naive CD4+ T cells sorted from blood. Regarding subset: CD45RA+ positively selected. The receptors shown here come from a man aged 30 to 45 in good health.

The genes are TRBV7-2 and TRBJ2-7; D ambiguous. Trimming shortened V by 3 bases and J by 5 bases, and 8 bases separated the two germline ends. CDR1 and CDR2 from the germline V gene are SGHTA and FQGNSA. The CDR3 is 12 residues long. CDR3 nucleotides: TGTGCCAGCAGCTTGGTTAGCCACGAGCAGTACTTC. Its translation is CASSLVSHEQYF.

This chain uses TRBV19 with TRBJ1-3; perhaps TRBD1 as D (5 bases). V gave up 6 bases and J gave up 0 bases, with 15 bases separating them. The germline V gene encodes CDR1 LNHDA and CDR2 SQIVND (reference sequence). The CDR3 extends over 16 amino acids. The DNA for the CDR3 is TGTGCCAGTAGCCGAGCAGGGTTGAGCTCTGGAAACACCATATATTTT. It codes for CASSRAGLSSGNTIYF.

J is TRBJ1-5 and V is TRBV18, with 10 positions matching TRBD1. Germline CDR1 KGHSH, CDR2 LQKENI. The CDR3 has 17 amino acids. The trim removed 4 bases at V and 7 bases at J, leaving 13 bases unmatched. The CDR3, as DNA: TGTGCCAGCTCACAGTATAGGGACAGGGGCCCTGGACAGCCCCAGCATTTT. Translated: CASSQYRDRGPGQPQHF.

V is TRBV9 and J is TRBJ2-3; 9 nucleotides match TRBD2. The CDR3 runs 16 residues. Germline V CDR1 and CDR2: SGDLS, YYNGEE. J was trimmed by 6 bases and V by 8 bases; bases with no gene match: 16. CDR3 sequence reads: CASASGVPIWGDTQYF. CDR3 DNA: TGTGCCAGTGCTAGCGGGGTCCCAATTTGGGGGGATACGCAGTATTTT.

This sequence joins TRBV6-5 and TRBJ2-3, with D possibly matching TRBD2 (6 bases). The germline CDR1 and CDR2 sequences are MNHEY and SVGAGI. V was clipped by 2 bases and J by 3 bases, with 9 bases between them. The CDR3 is 14 residues long. The CDR3 loop is CASSYGRFTDTQYF. The CDR3 DNA follows: TGTGCCAGCAGTTACGGGAGGTTTACAGATACGCAGTATTTT.

The V gene is TRBV14, the J gene TRBJ1-5; 7 bases match TRBD1. Germline V CDR1 and CDR2: SGHDN, FVKESK. After removal of 1 base from V and 2 bases from J, the junction contained 2 bases not matched to a gene. The CDR3 spans 15 residues. This CDR3 is CASSQGTGRNQPQHF. The DNA of the CDR3 is TGTGCCAGCAGCCAAGGGACAGGCCGCAATCAGCCCCAGCATTTT.

The rearrangement links TRBV6-1 to TRBJ1-4, with D perhaps TRBD1 (5 bases). Trimming removed 5 bases at V and 3 bases at J, with 13 bases between. This CDR3 has 15 amino acids. The germline V gene encodes CDR1 MNHNS and CDR2 SASEGT. The CDR3 spells CASSRTWGANEKLFF. The CDR3 DNA reads TGTGCCAGCAGTCGGACGTGGGGGGCTAATGAAAAACTGTTTTTT.

This clone was counted a single time. V gene TRBV18 combines with J gene TRBJ2-1; 8 nucleotides line up with TRBD2. Trimming removed 4 bases from V and 6 bases from J; junction bases left unmatched: 5. There are 14 residues in the CDR3. The germline gives CDR1 KGHSH, CDR2 LQKENI. The DNA for the CDR3 is TGTGCCAGCTCACTTAGCGGGAAGGGCAATGAGCAGTTCTTC. Its translation is CASSLSGKGNEQFF. Supplemented by reference TRBV18 and TRBJ2-1, the full variable domain reads NAGVMQNPRHLVRRRGQEARLRCSPMKGHSHVYWYRQLPEEGLKFMVYLQKENIIDESGMPKERFSAEFPKEGPSILRIQQVVRGDSAAYFCASSLSGKGNEQFFGPGTRLTVL.

The V call is TRBV18, the J call TRBJ2-1, with TRBD1 matching 11 bases. The CDR3 runs to 13 residues. Trimming removed 4 bases from V and 8 bases from J; junction bases left unmatched: 1. The germline V gene encodes CDR1 KGHSH and CDR2 LQKENI. The CDR3 DNA reads TGTGCCAGCTCACGGACAGGGGGCTATGAGCAGTTCTTC. Translating gives CASSRTGGYEQFF.

CDR3 protein: CASSSDRGYSYEQYF. The CDR3 coding sequence is TGTGCCAGCAGTAGCGACCGGGGGTACTCCTACGAGCAGTACTTC. This sequence joins TRBV27 and TRBJ2-7; D possibly corresponds to TRBD2 (6 bases). Germline assignment: CDR1 MNHEY and CDR2 SMNVEV (reference sequence). Between the trimmed V and J ends, which lost 5 bases and 0 bases, there was a span of 14 bases. This CDR3 is 15 amino acids long.